Following are 22 T cell receptor beta chains from one sample sequenced in a study of blood T cells in healthy people across ages. Through a sample-barcoded 5' primer and a J-beta primer mix, a second PCR was run for roughly 6 to 11 cycles. TCRdb re-derived calls from the 5' RACE reads in MiXCR, one entry per CDR3 protein. The sample yields approximately 680,000 distinct CDR3 sequences, approximately 30% seen once. Sequencing was carried out using blood. Receptors were obtained from an elderly woman in good health.

The CDR3 coding sequence is TGTGCCAGCAGCTTGAGGGACAGGGGGCCAACCGGGGAGCTGTTTTTT. It is translated as CASSLRDRGPTGELFF. The rearrangement links TRBV9 to TRBJ2-2, with 12 bases that match TRBD1. This CDR3 has 16 amino acids. CDR1 and CDR2 (germline): SGDLS, YYNGEE. V was clipped by 4 bases and J by 5 bases; unmatched bases: 6. The full variable domain, rest sourced from reference TRBV9 and TRBJ2-2, is DSGVTQTPKHLITATGQRVTLRCSPRSGDLSVYWYQQSLDQGLQFLIQYYNGEERAKGNILERFSAQQFPDLHSELNLSSLELGDSALYFCASSLRDRGPTGELFFGEGSRLTVL.

This clonotype came up many times. The chain has TRBV6-2 or TRBV6-3 and TRBJ2-7; 11 bases line up with TRBD2. Germline values: CDR1 MNHEY, CDR2 SVGEGT. The length of the CDR3 is 15 residues. After removal of 8 bases from V and 4 bases from J, the junction contained 10 bases not matched to a gene. The CDR3 here is CASLTPLAGGYEQYF. Here the CDR3 DNA reads TGTGCCAGCCTTACACCCCTAGCGGGGGGATACGAGCAGTACTTC.

This clonotype was found many times. This chain uses TRBV5-6 with TRBJ2-5; D ambiguous. CDR1 is SGHDT and CDR2 is YYEEEE in the germline V gene. Trimming removed 3 bases at V and 5 bases at J, with 11 bases between. This CDR3 has 13 amino acids. The CDR3, as DNA: TGTGCCAGCAGCTGGTCCTCGTCGGAGACCCAGTACTTC. As protein: CASSWSSSETQYF. The full variable domain, in which reference TRBV5-6 and TRBJ2-5 provide the parts outside the CDR3, is DAGVTQSPTHLIKTRGQQVTLRCSPKSGHDTVSWYQQALGQGPQFIFQYYEEEERQRGNFPDRFSGHQFPNYSSELNVNALLLGDSALYLCASSWSSSETQYFGPGTRLLVL.

The genes are TRBV7-9 and TRBJ2-7; possibly TRBD2 for D (5 bases). The CDR3 extends over 11 amino acids. CDR1 is SEHNR and CDR2 is FQNEAQ in the germline V gene (reference sequence). Between the trimmed V and J ends, which lost 4 bases and 12 bases, there was a span of 13 bases. The CDR3 protein is CASSYPGITYF. As DNA, the CDR3 is TGTGCCAGCAGCTATCCGGGGATTACGTACTTC.

The chain combines TRBV7-6 with TRBJ2-6; unclear D gene. Germline assignment: CDR1 SGHVS and CDR2 FNYEAQ. This CDR3 is built from 14 residues. V was trimmed by 6 bases and J by 2 bases, leaving 8 bases between them. CDR3 in DNA: TGTGCCAGCAGTGTGGAACCTGGGGCCAACGTCCTGACTTTC. Amino acid sequence: CASSVEPGANVLTF.

This clonotype was observed many times. The V gene is TRBV20-1, the J gene TRBJ2-3; 8 bases are a match to TRBD1. The germline V gene encodes CDR1 DFQATT and CDR2 SNEGSKA (reference sequence). This CDR3 spans 15 amino acids. V lost 3 bases to trimming and J lost 3 bases; unmatched junction nucleotides: 8. The CDR3 region has the DNA TGCAGTGCTAGTGATGGAAACAGGGGGACAGATACGCAGTATTTT. Translation gives CSASDGNRGTDTQYF.

This clonotype was observed many times. The CDR3 region is CSASRSGDSYNEQFF. The CDR3 DNA reads as TGCAGTGCTAGCAGGTCGGGGGACTCCTACAATGAGCAGTTCTTC. This chain uses TRBV20-1 with TRBJ2-1; D might be TRBD2 (6 bases). Germline values: CDR1 DFQATT, CDR2 SNEGSKA (reference sequence). The ends were cut back, 3 bases at V and 0 bases at J, with 12 bases in the middle. This CDR3 region has 15 residues.

V gene TRBV7-3 combines with J gene TRBJ2-3, with TRBD2 matching over 11 bases. The V gene's germline CDR1 is SGHTA and CDR2 FQGTGA. The CDR3 runs 17 residues. J gave up 5 bases and V 0 bases, and 7 bases lay outside the gene matches. CDR3 amino acids: CASSLTGSGGAKDTQYF. The CDR3 nucleotides read TGTGCCAGCAGCTTAACGGGTAGCGGGGGGGCCAAAGATACGCAGTATTTT. The full variable domain, its missing parts supplied by reference TRBV7-3 and TRBJ2-3, is GAGVSQTPSNKVTEKGKYVELRCDPISGHTALYWYRQSLGQGPEFLIYFQGTGAADDSGLPNDRFFAVRPEGSVSTLKIQRTERGDSAVYLCASSLTGSGGAKDTQYFGPGTRLTVL.

This clonotype was counted a single time. The chain carries TRBV30 and TRBJ1-1; D may be TRBD1 (5 bases). The CDR3 runs to 16 residues. Germline values: CDR1 GTSNPN, CDR2 SVGIG (reference sequence). V was pared by 0 bases and J by 0 bases, with 14 bases between. The CDR3 coding sequence is TGTGCCTGGAGTGTAACTTCGGGACGCATGAACACTGAAGCTTTCTTT. Amino acid sequence: CAWSVTSGRMNTEAFF.

About this clonotype itself: A much bigger clone sits one base away, suggesting this may be a read error. V gene TRBV7-3 combines with J gene TRBJ2-5; D is perhaps TRBD1 (5 bases). Germline V lookup: CDR1 SGHTA, CDR2 FQGTGA. V lost 5 bases, J lost 11 bases, and 12 bases lay in between. CDR3 size: 11 residues. The CDR3, as DNA: TGTGCCAGCAGCCAGGGCTTTGAGCAGTACTTC. Its translation: CASSQGFEQYF.

This clonotype turned up a few times. The rearrangement uses TRBV3-1 and TRBJ1-1, with no clear D. This CDR3 is 14 amino acids long. V was clipped by 4 bases and J by 4 bases, with 13 bases between them. Germline assignment: CDR1 LGHDT and CDR2 YNNKEL (reference sequence). In nucleotides, the CDR3 is TGTGCCAGCAGCCCCCGCGTTCAGGTCACTGAAGCTTTCTTT. Its protein product is CASSPRVQVTEAFF.

Notes on this clonotype: Germline and junction disagree at one end, which may indicate a read error. The rearrangement uses TRBV29-1 and TRBJ2-1; D ambiguous. The germline CDR1 and CDR2 sequences are SQVTM and ANQGSEA. CDR3 length equals 15 residues. This CDR3 reads CSVEMWDGSCNEQFF. The CDR3 coding sequence is TGCAGCGTTGAAATGTGGGATGGCTCCTGCAATGAGCAGTTCTTC.

This rearrangement joins TRBV20-1 to TRBJ1-2; possible D gene TRBD1, 6 bases. The CDR3 consists of 15 residues. Trimming left V 0 bases short and J 3 bases short, with 14 bases between. Germline CDR1 reads DFQATT; CDR2 reads SNEGSKA (reference sequence). CDR3 DNA sequence: TGCAGTGCTAGAGATGGGGGCCAACCCCACTATGGCTACACCTTC. Encoded protein: CSARDGGQPHYGYTF.

This clonotype was observed many times. The gene calls are TRBV19 and TRBJ1-2; D uncertain. This CDR3 region has 11 residues. V lost 1 base and J 13 bases, leaving 10 bases between the germline ends. Germline V CDR1 and CDR2: LNHDA, SQIVND (reference sequence). The CDR3 is CASSIGAAATF. The CDR3 region has the DNA TGTGCCAGTAGTATAGGGGCAGCAGCCACCTTC.

This clonotype was counted between two and nine times. V is TRBV7-9 and J is TRBJ1-1; 9 bases are shared with TRBD1. CDR1 is SEHNR and CDR2 is FQNEAQ in the germline V gene (reference sequence). Trimming took 4 bases from V and 6 from J; bases not matched to a gene: 12. The CDR3 spans 16 residues. Here the CDR3 DNA reads TGTGCCAGCAGCTCCGAAATCGGGACAGGGATGGCTGAAGCTTTCTTT. It yields the protein CASSSEIGTGMAEAFF. The full variable domain, completed using reference TRBV7-9 and TRBJ1-1, is DTGVSQNPRHKITKRGQNVTFRCDPISEHNRLYWYRQTLGQGPEFLTYFQNEAQLEKSRLLSDRFSAERPKGSFSTLEIQRTEQGDSAMYLCASSSEIGTGMAEAFFGQGTRLTVV.

This clonotype was recorded many times. The chain employs TRBV7-2 and TRBJ2-3; 10 bases are shared with TRBD2. The V gene's germline CDR1 is SGHTA and CDR2 FQGNSA. The trim removed 6 bases at V and 3 bases at J, leaving 12 bases unmatched. The CDR3 covers 17 residues. This chain's CDR3 is CASSPNSGGAITDTQYF. The CDR3 nucleotides are TGTGCCAGCAGTCCTAACAGCGGGGGGGCCATTACAGATACGCAGTATTTT.

This rearrangement joins TRBV20-1 to TRBJ2-7, with 7 bases lining up with TRBD1. The germline CDR1 and CDR2 sequences are DFQATT and SNEGSKA (reference sequence). V gave up 4 bases and J gave up 2 bases; unmatched junction bases: 11. The CDR3 has 15 amino acids. This chain's CDR3 is CSATLGTALPYEQYF. The CDR3 DNA follows: TGCAGTGCTACCCTCGGGACAGCCTTGCCCTACGAGCAGTACTTC.

The V gene is TRBV20-1, the J gene TRBJ1-1; the match to TRBD1 covers 9 bases. The ends lost 6 bases at V and 8 bases at J; junction bases unmatched: 7. The CDR3 is 12 residues long. The germline CDR1 and CDR2 sequences are DFQATT and SNEGSKA (reference sequence). CDR3 sequence reads: CSARGQGIEAFF. CDR3 DNA sequence: TGCAGTGCCAGGGGACAGGGTATAGAAGCTTTCTTT.

Turning to this clonotype: Being one base from a much bigger clone, this may be a read error. The rearrangement uses TRBV3-1 and TRBJ2-1, with 8 bases identical to TRBD2. With the DNA end fitting TRBJ2-7 better, the J assignment may be wrong. CDR3 length equals 16 residues. The germline V gene encodes CDR1 LGHDT and CDR2 YNNKEL (reference sequence). Here the CDR3 reads CASSQDWAAGDHEQYF. DNA for the CDR3: TGTGCCAGCAGCCAAGATTGGGCAGCGGGGGACCACGAGCAGTACTTC.

The V and J genes are TRBV12-3 or TRBV12-4 and TRBJ1-5; TRBD1 agrees at 10 bases. The V gene end was trimmed by 4 bases and the J gene end by 6 bases; junction bases not matched to a gene: 3. The CDR3 contains 14 residues. The CDR3 here is CASSSGTGAQPQHF. CDR3 nucleotides: TGTGCCAGCAGTTCCGGGACAGGGGCTCAGCCCCAGCATTTT.

This clonotype was detected many times. V is TRBV5-1 and J is TRBJ2-3; TRBD1 matches 9 bases. CDR3 length equals 15 residues. The junction had 5 bases not matched to a gene; V was cut back by 3 bases and J by 3 bases. Germline CDR1 SGHRS, CDR2 YFSETQ. The DNA of the CDR3 is TGCGCCAGCAGCTACTTCGGACAGGGGACAGATACGCAGTATTTT. Protein sequence: CASSYFGQGTDTQYF.

This clonotype was detected many times. This rearrangement joins TRBV6-5 to TRBJ2-7, with 7 bases that match TRBD1. Germline V gene data show CDR1 as MNHEY and CDR2 as SVGAGI. The CDR3 sequence is 17 residues long. Germline trimming cut 0 bases from V and 0 bases from J; bases unmatched to any gene: 8. The CDR3 sequence: CASSYSPTGPLSYEQYF. CDR3 bases: TGTGCCAGCAGTTACTCGCCGACAGGGCCCCTCTCCTACGAGCAGTACTTC.